This entry lists 16 T cell receptor beta chains sequenced from one sample in a study of T cells after yellow fever vaccination. From the 5' RACE reads, TCRdb called clonotypes with MiXCR, one entry per CDR3 protein. The sample contains 400,000 or so distinct CDR3 sequences, 11% of which appear only once. Sequenced material: PBMCs, taken on the day of the first yellow fever vaccination. The origin of the receptors is a man aged 18 to 29 who received the YFV17D yellow fever vaccine.

This clonotype was picked up a small number of times. The V and J genes are TRBV5-1 and TRBJ2-5; D remains ambiguous. The CDR3 is 15 amino acids. Germline V lookup: CDR1 SGHRS, CDR2 YFSETQ. V gave up 4 bases and J gave up 2 bases, with 15 bases separating them. The CDR3 loop reads CASSRRAALQETQYF. For the CDR3, the DNA is TGCGCCAGCAGCCGCCGGGCGGCCTTACAAGAGACCCAGTACTTC.

The chain links TRBV4-2 to TRBJ1-2; TRBD1 agrees at 11 bases. This CDR3 is 16 amino acids long. The V gene's germline CDR1 is LGHNA and CDR2 YNFKEQ. V lost 2 bases to trimming and J lost 6 bases; unmatched junction nucleotides: 8. CDR3 bases: TGTGCCAGCAGCCAACAGCTAGGACAGGGGGCGAATGGCTACACCTTC. Translated: CASSQQLGQGANGYTF.

V usage is TRBV11-2 and J usage is TRBJ1-2; 10 positions agree with TRBD1. The V segment lost 5 bases and the J segment 11 bases; nucleotides outside the gene matches: 2. Germline values: CDR1 SGHAT, CDR2 FQNNGV. The CDR3 contains 11 residues. CDR3 in amino acids: CASSGQGVYTF. CDR3 nucleotides: TGTGCCAGCAGCGGACAGGGGGTATACACCTTC.

This clonotype was recorded at least ten times. This sequence joins TRBV10-2 and TRBJ2-5; 10 nucleotides agree with TRBD1. The germline V gene has CDR1 WSHSY and CDR2 SAAADI. The CDR3 runs to 15 residues. Losses at the gene ends were 6 bases for V and 4 bases for J; bases not matched to a gene: 8. The CDR3 nucleotides are TGCGCCAGCAGCGACAGGGACAGGGGAGGAGAGACCCAGTACTTC. Amino acid sequence: CASSDRDRGGETQYF.

This clonotype was recorded a few times. The gene calls are TRBV20-1 and TRBJ2-5; tentatively, D is TRBD1 (6 bases). Trimming took off 4 bases at V and 5 bases at J, with 14 bases between the two ends. The CDR3 length is 13 residues. Germline CDR1 and CDR2: DFQATT and SNEGSKA (reference sequence). The CDR3 sequence is CSAIPDDRETQYF. The CDR3 DNA reads TGCAGTGCTATCCCAGACGACAGGGAGACCCAGTACTTC.

This clonotype was detected only a few times. The rearrangement joins TRBV19 to TRBJ1-4, with D possibly TRBD1 on 5 matching bases. CDR1 is LNHDA and CDR2 is SQIVND in the germline V gene (reference sequence). The CDR3 has 12 amino acids. Between the trimmed V and J ends, which lost 4 bases and 11 bases, there was a span of 11 bases. CDR3 in amino acids: CASSTQRGKLFF. In nucleotides, the CDR3 is TGTGCCAGTAGTACGCAGAGGGGTAAACTGTTTTTT.

In this sample, this clonotype turned up a few times. The rearrangement uses TRBV6-2 or TRBV6-3 and TRBJ2-2, with D uncertain. The V gene's germline CDR1 is MNHEY and CDR2 SVGEGT. This CDR3 contains 13 residues. V was pared by 6 bases and J by 6 bases, with 11 bases between. This CDR3 is CASSPLTSGELFF. CDR3 nucleotides: TGTGCCAGCAGCCCCCTAACCTCCGGGGAGCTGTTTTTT.

The V gene is TRBV7-2, the J gene TRBJ2-2; D not resolved. The CDR3 consists of 16 residues. Germline values: CDR1 SGHTA, CDR2 FQGNSA. Trimming pared 3 bases from V and 2 bases from J, leaving 13 bases between. The CDR3 region is CASSFGFWANTGELFF. Here the CDR3 DNA reads TGTGCCAGCAGCTTTGGATTCTGGGCCAACACCGGGGAGCTGTTTTTT.

This clonotype was picked up a small number of times. The rearrangement joins TRBV5-1 to TRBJ2-2; 9 nucleotides agree with TRBD1. CDR3 size: 17 residues. Looked up from germline, CDR1 is SGHRS and CDR2 is YFSETQ. The V segment lost 4 bases and the J segment 6 bases; nucleotides outside the gene matches: 13. CDR3 amino acids: CASSPAGQGTSPGELFF. The CDR3 DNA is TGCGCCAGCAGCCCCGCCGGACAGGGGACTTCCCCCGGGGAGCTGTTTTTT.

The chain is built from TRBV4-1 and TRBJ1-1; 10 bases align to TRBD1. The V gene's germline CDR1 is MGHRA and CDR2 YSYEKL. The CDR3 sequence is 15 residues long. The trim removed 4 bases at V and 1 base at J, leaving 3 bases unmatched. The CDR3 loop reads CASSLGQGGNTEAFF. CDR3 bases: TGCGCCAGCAGCCTTGGACAGGGGGGGAACACTGAAGCTTTCTTT.

There are a few counts of this clonotype. CDR3 region: CASSQRLQTRGISPLHF. The CDR3 DNA follows: TGCGCCAGCAGCCAACGATTACAAACTAGGGGAATTTCACCCCTCCACTTT. J is TRBJ1-6 and V is TRBV4-3; TRBD1 might be the D (5 bases). This CDR3 spans 17 amino acids. CDR1 and CDR2 from the germline V gene are LGHNA and YSLEER. V was clipped by 2 bases and J by 9 bases, with 20 bases between them.

This clonotype has a handful of counts. The chain recombines TRBV6-5 with TRBJ1-1; D perhaps matches TRBD1 (6 bases). The V gene's germline CDR1 is MNHEY and CDR2 SVGAGI. V was cut by 4 bases and J by 1 base, with 10 bases left in between. The length of the CDR3 is 14 residues. The CDR3 DNA reads TGTGCCAGCAGTTTCCAGGGGTGGAACACTGAAGCTTTCTTT. Protein: CASSFQGWNTEAFF.

Written as DNA, the CDR3 is TGTGCCAGCAGCGGACTGGGCAATGAGCAGTTCTTC. Encoded protein: CASSGLGNEQFF. J is TRBJ2-1 and V is TRBV5-4; possibly TRBD2 for D (5 bases). Germline values: CDR1 SGHNT, CDR2 YYREEE (reference sequence). V shed 4 bases and J shed 6 bases, with 8 bases lying between them. The CDR3 runs to 12 residues.

There are many counts of this clonotype. The chain uses TRBV2 and TRBJ2-2, with a tentative D call TRBD1 (5 bases). V lost 6 bases to trimming and J lost 3 bases, with 11 bases between them. This CDR3 region has 14 residues. Germline lookup yields CDR1 SNHLY and CDR2 FYNNEI. The CDR3: CASREQAYTGELFF. The DNA for the CDR3 is TGTGCCAGCAGGGAACAGGCATACACCGGGGAGCTGTTTTTT.

This clonotype was detected only a few times. This chain connects TRBV11-2 to TRBJ1-1; D ambiguous. CDR3 length: 13 amino acids. The germline gives CDR1 SGHAT, CDR2 FQNNGV. V was clipped by 2 bases and J by 3 bases, with 7 bases between them. In DNA, the CDR3 is TGTGCCAGCAGCTTAAACACCTACACTGAAGCTTTCTTT. Amino acid sequence: CASSLNTYTEAFF.

Only a few counts were recorded for this clonotype. The V gene is TRBV20-1, the J gene TRBJ2-1; the D gene is possibly TRBD2 (5 bases). The CDR3 is made up of 12 amino acids. The germline V and J ends were trimmed by 3 bases and 5 bases, with 8 bases remaining between them. Germline V gene data show CDR1 as DFQATT and CDR2 as SNEGSKA (reference sequence). The CDR3, as DNA: TGCAGTGCTAGGTTCGGGGACAATGAGCAGTTCTTC. Its protein is CSARFGDNEQFF.